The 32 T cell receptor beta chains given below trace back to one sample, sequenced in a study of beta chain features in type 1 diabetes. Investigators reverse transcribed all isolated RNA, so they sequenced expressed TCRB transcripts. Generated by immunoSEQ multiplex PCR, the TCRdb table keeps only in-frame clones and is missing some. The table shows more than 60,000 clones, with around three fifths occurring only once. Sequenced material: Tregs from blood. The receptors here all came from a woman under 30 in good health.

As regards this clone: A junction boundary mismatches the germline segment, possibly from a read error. The CDR3 nucleotides are TGTGCCAGTAGTATATCAGCGGGGGACTCCTACGAGCGGTACTTC. The encoded protein is CASSISAGDSYERYF. This chain links TRBV19 with TRBJ2-7, with 8 bases matching TRBD2. Germline CDR1 LNHDA, CDR2 SQIVND (reference sequence). This CDR3 region has 15 residues. The whole variable domain, remainder taken from reference TRBV19 and TRBJ2-7, is DGGITQSPKYLFRKEGQNVTLSCEQNLNHDAMYWYRQDPGQGLRLIYYSQIVNDFQKGDIAEGYSVSREKKESFPLTVTSAQKNPTAFYLCASSISAGDSYERYFGPGTRLTVT.

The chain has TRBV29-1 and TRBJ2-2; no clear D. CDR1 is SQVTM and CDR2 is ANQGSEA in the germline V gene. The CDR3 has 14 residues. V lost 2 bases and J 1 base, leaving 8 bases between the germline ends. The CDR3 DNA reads TGCAGCGTTGAATCCCCCCTGAACACCGGGGAGCTGTTTTTT. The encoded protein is CSVESPLNTGELFF.

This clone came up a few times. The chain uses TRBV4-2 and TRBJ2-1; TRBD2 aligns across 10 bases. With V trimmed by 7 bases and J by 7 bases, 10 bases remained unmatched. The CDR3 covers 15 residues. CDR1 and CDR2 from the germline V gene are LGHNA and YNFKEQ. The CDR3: CASTPGSSGSNEQFF. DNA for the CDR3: TGTGCCAGCACCCCTGGGTCTAGCGGGAGTAATGAGCAGTTCTTC.

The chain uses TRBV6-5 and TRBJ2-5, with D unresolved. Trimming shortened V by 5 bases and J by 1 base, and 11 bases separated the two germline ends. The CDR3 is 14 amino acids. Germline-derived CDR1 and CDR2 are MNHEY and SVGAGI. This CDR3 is CASSPAAVQETQYF. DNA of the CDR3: TGTGCCAGCAGTCCCGCGGCGGTCCAAGAGACCCAGTACTTC.

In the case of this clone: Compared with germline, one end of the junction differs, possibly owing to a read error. Here the CDR3 DNA reads TGTGCCAGCTCGAGGGCAGGGGTGAACCTTCAATCCTTC. Amino acids: CASSRAGVNLQSF. The genes are TRBV13 and TRBJ1-2, with TRBD1 as a possible D gene (6 bases). This CDR3 has 13 amino acids. The V gene's germline CDR1 is PRHDT and CDR2 FYEKMQ (reference sequence).

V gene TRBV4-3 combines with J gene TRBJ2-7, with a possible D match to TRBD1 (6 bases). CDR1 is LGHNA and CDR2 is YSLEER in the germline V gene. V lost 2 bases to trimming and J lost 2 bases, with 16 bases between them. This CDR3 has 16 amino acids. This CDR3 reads CASSQTNTGPAYEQYF. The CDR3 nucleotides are TGCGCCAGCAGCCAAACCAACACAGGGCCGGCCTACGAGCAGTACTTC.

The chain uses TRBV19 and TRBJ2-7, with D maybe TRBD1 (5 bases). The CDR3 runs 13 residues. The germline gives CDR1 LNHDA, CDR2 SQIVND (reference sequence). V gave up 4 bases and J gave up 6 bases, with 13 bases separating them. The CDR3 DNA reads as TGTGCCAGTAGTACCGGGCCTAGGGGCGAGCAGTACTTC. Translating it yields CASSTGPRGEQYF.

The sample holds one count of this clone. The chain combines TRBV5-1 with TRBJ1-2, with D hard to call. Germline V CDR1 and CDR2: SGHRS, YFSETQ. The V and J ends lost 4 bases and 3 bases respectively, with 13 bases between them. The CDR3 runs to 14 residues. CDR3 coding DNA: TGCGCCAGCAGCGTGGACGGCCGGGACTATGGCTACACCTTC. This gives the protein CASSVDGRDYGYTF.

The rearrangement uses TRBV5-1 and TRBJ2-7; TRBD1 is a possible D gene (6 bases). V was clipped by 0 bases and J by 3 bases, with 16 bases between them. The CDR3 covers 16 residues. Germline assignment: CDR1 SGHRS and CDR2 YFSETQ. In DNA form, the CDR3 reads TGCGCCAGCAGCTTGGGGGGGCGGGCGGCTATCTACGAGCAGTACTTC. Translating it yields CASSLGGRAAIYEQYF.

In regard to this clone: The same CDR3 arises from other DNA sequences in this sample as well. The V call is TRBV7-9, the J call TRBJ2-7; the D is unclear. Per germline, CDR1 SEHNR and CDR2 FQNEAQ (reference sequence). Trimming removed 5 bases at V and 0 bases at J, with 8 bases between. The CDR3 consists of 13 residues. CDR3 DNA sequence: TGTGCCAGCAGCCGTTTGTCCTCCTACGAGCAGTACTTC. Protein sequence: CASSRLSSYEQYF.

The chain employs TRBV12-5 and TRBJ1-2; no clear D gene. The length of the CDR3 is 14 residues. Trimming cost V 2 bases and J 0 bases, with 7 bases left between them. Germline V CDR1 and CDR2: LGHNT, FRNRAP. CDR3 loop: CASGLSVTNYGYTF. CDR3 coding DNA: TGTGCTAGTGGTTTGTCAGTGACTAACTATGGCTACACCTTC.

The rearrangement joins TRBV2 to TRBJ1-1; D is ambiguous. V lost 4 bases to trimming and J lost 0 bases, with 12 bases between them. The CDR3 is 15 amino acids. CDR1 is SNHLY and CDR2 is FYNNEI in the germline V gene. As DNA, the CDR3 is TGTGCCAGCAGTGCCTCGGCGGGGTTGAACACTGAAGCTTTCTTT. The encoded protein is CASSASAGLNTEAFF.

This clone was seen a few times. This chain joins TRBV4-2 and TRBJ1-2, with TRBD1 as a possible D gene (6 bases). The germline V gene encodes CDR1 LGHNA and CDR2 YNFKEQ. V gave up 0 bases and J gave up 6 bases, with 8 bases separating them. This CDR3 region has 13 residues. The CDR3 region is CASSQDPGDGYTF. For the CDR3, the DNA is TGTGCCAGCAGCCAAGATCCAGGGGATGGCTACACCTTC.

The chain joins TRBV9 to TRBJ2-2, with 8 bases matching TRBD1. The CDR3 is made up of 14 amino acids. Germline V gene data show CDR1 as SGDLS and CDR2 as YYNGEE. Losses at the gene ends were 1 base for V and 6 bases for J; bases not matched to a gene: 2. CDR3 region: CASSVRTGPGELFF. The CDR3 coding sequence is TGTGCCAGCAGCGTAAGGACAGGGCCCGGGGAGCTGTTTTTT.

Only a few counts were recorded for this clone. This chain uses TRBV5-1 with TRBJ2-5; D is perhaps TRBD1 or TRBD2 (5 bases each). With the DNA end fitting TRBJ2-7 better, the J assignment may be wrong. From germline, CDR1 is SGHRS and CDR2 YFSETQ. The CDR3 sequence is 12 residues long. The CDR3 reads CASSGGSYEQYF. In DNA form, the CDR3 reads TGCGCCAGCAGCGGGGGCTCCTACGAGCAGTACTTC.

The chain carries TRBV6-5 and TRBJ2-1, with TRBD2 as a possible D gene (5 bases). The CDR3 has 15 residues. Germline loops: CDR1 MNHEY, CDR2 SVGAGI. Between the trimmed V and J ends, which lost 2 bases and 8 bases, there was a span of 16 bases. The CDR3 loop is CASSYGFLAGDEQFF. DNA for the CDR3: TGTGCCAGCAGTTACGGGTTCTTGGCGGGCGATGAGCAGTTCTTC.

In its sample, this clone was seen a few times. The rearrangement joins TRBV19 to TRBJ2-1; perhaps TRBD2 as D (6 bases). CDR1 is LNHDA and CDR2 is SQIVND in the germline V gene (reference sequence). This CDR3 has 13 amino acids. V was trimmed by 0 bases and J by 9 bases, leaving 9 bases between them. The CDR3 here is CASSIDPGSEQFF. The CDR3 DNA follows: TGTGCCAGTAGTATAGATCCCGGGAGTGAGCAGTTCTTC.

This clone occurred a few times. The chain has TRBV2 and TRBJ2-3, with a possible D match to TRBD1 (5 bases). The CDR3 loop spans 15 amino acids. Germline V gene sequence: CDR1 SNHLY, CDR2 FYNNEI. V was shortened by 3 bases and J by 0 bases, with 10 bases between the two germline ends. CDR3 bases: TGTGCCAGCAGTGATCAGGGATTCAGCACAGATACGCAGTATTTT. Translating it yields CASSDQGFSTDTQYF. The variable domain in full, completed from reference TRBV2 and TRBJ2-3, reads EPEVTQTPSHQVTQMGQEVILRCVPISNHLYFYWYRQILGQKVEFLVSFYNNEISEKSEIFDDQFSVERPDGSNFTLKIRSTKLEDSAMYFCASSDQGFSTDTQYFGPGTRLTVL.

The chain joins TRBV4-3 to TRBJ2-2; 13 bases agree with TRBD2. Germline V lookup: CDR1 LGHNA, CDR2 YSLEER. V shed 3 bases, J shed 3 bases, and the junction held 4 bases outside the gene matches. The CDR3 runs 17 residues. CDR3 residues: CASSHQGLAGDTGELFF. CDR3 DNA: TGCGCCAGCAGCCATCAAGGACTAGCGGGGGACACCGGGGAGCTGTTTTTT.

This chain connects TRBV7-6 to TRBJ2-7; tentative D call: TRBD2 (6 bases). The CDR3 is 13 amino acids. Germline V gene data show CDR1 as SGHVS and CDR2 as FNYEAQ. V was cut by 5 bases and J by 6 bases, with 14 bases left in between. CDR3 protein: CASSNAGMGEQYF. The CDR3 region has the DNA TGTGCCAGCAGCAACGCGGGGATGGGCGAGCAGTACTTC.

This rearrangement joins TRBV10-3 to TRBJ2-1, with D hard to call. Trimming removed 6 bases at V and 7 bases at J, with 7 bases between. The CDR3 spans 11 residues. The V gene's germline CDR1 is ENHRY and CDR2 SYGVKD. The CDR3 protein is CAISSGNEQFF. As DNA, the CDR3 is TGTGCCATCAGCTCCGGGAATGAGCAGTTCTTC.

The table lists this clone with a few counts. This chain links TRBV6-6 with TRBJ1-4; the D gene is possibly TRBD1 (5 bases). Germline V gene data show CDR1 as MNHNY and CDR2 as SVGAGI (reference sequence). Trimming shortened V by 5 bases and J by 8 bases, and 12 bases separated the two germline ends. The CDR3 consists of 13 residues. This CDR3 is CASSPRQNEKLFF. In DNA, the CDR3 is TGTGCCAGCAGTCCGCGACAGAACGAAAAACTGTTTTTT.

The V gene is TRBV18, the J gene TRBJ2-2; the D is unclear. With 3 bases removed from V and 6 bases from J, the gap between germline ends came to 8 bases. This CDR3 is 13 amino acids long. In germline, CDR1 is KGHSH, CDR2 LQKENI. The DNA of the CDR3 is TGTGCCAGCTCACCGAGTCAGGCCGGGGAGCTGTTTTTT. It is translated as CASSPSQAGELFF.

CDR3 in DNA: TGTGCCAGCAGTTACGGAGGGGGCGCAGGGGGCTACACCTTC. It specifies CASSYGGGAGGYTF. The chain uses TRBV6-6 and TRBJ1-2; TRBD1 agrees at 7 bases. The CDR3 length is 14 residues. After removal of 2 bases from V and 8 bases from J, the junction contained 8 bases not matched to a gene. Per germline, CDR1 MNHNY and CDR2 SVGAGI (reference sequence).

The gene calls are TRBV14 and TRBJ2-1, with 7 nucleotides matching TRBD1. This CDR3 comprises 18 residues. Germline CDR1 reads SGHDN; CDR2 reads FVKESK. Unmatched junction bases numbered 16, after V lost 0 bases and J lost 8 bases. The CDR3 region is CASSQEYADRAGSDEQFF. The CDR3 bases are TGTGCCAGCAGCCAAGAATACGCCGACAGGGCGGGTTCGGATGAGCAGTTCTTC.

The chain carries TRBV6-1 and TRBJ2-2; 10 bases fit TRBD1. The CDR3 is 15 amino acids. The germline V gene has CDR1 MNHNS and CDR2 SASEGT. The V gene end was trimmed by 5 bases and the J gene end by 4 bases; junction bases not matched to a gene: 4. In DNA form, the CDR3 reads TGTGCCAGCAGTCCCAGGGACAGGGGCACCGGGGAGCTGTTTTTT. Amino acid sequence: CASSPRDRGTGELFF.

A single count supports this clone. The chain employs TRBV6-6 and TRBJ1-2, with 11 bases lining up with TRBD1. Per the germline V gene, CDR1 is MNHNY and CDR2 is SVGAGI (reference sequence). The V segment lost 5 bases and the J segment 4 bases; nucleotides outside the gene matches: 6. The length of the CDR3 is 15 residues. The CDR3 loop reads CASSDPGQGAYGYTF. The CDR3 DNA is TGTGCCAGCAGTGATCCCGGACAGGGGGCCTATGGCTACACCTTC.

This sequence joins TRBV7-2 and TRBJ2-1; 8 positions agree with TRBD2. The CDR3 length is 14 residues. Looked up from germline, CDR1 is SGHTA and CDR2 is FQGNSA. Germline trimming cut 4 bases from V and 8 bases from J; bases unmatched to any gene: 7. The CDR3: CASSSGGAVDEQFF. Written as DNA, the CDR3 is TGTGCCAGCAGCTCCGGGGGGGCTGTTGATGAGCAGTTCTTC.

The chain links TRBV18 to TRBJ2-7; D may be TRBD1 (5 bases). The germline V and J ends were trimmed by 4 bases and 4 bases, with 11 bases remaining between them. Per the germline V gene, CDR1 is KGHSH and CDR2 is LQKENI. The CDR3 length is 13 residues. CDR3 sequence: CASSLRQLYEQYF. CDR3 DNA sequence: TGTGCCAGCTCACTGAGACAGCTATACGAGCAGTACTTC. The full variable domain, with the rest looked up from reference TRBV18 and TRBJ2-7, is NAGVMQNPRHLVRRRGQEARLRCSPMKGHSHVYWYRQLPEEGLKFMVYLQKENIIDESGMPKERFSAEFPKEGPSILRIQQVVRGDSAAYFCASSLRQLYEQYFGPGTRLTVT.

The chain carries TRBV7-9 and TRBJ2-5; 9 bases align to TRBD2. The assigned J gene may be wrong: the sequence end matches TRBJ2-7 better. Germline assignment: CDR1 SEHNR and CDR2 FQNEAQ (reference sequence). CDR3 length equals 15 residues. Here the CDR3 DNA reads TGTGCCAGCAGCCCTGGGCTAGCGGGATTACGCGAGCAGTACTTC. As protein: CASSPGLAGLREQYF.

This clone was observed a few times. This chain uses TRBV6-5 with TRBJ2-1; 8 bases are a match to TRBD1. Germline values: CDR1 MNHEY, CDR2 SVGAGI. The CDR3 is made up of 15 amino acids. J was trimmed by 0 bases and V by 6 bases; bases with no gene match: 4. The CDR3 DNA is TGTGCCAGCAGAAACAGGGGGGACTCCTACAATGAGCAGTTCTTC. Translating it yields CASRNRGDSYNEQFF.

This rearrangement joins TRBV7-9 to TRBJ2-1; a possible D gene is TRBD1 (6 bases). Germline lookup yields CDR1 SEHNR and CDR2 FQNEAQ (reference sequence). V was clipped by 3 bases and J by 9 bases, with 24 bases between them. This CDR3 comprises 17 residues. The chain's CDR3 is CASSFIVAGARGGEQFF. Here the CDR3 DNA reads TGTGCCAGCAGCTTTATAGTGGCAGGGGCGCGAGGGGGTGAGCAGTTCTTC.